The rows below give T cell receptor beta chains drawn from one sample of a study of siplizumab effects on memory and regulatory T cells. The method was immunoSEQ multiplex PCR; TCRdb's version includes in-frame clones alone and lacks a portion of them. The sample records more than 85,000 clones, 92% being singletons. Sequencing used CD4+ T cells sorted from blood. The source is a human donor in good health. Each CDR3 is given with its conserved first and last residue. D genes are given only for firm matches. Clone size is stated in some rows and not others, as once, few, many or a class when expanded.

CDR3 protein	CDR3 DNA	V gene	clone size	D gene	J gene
CASTSREDQPQHF	TGTGCCAGTACCAGCCGGGAAGATCAGCCCCAGCATTTT	TRBV19	few	-	TRBJ1-5
CASSSRGSGPNSGANVLTF	TGTGCCAGCAGTTCCCGGGGTAGCGGGCCCAACTCTGGGGCCAACGTCCTGACTTTC	TRBV28	-	TRBD2	TRBJ2-6
CASSRTDGRLAGSIETQYF	TGTGCCAGTAGTAGGACAGACGGGAGACTAGCGGGGTCCATTGAGACCCAGTACTTC	TRBV19	-	TRBD2	TRBJ2-5
CASSLAGGYEQYF	TGTGCCAGCAGCTTAGCAGGGGGGTACGAGCAGTACTTC	TRBV7-9	-	-	TRBJ2-7
CASSPSRDSTDTQYF	TGTGCCAGCTCCCCTTCACGGGACAGCACAGATACGCAGTATTTT	TRBV18	-	-	TRBJ2-3
CASRRAQQGIGGYTF	TGTGCCAGCAGACGGGCCCAACAGGGAATAGGGGGCTACACCTTC	TRBV28	-	-	TRBJ1-2
CASSFGQGEKLFF	TGTGCCAGCAGCTTCGGACAGGGAGAAAAACTGTTTTTT	TRBV11-2	-	TRBD1	TRBJ1-4
CASSMNFRSAGELFF	TGTGCCAGTAGTATGAATTTCCGCAGCGCCGGGGAGCTGTTTTTT	TRBV19	-	-	TRBJ2-2
CASSEGEQVRYYGYTF	TGTGCCAGCAGTGAAGGGGAACAGGTCAGATACTATGGCTACACCTTC	TRBV25-1	-	-	TRBJ1-2
CASGLDRVPGNTIYF	TGTGCTAGTGGTTTGGACCGAGTGCCTGGAAACACCATATATTTT	TRBV12-5	-	-	TRBJ1-3
CASSVVQGALPDTQYF	TGTGCCAGCAGCGTCGTCCAGGGGGCATTACCGGATACGCAGTATTTT	TRBV9	-	TRBD1	TRBJ2-3
CASKTGGTNTEAFF	TGTGCCAGTAAGACAGGGGGGACGAACACTGAAGCTTTCTTT	TRBV19	-	TRBD1	TRBJ1-1
CATSRDKGGGETQYF	TGTGCCACCAGCAGAGATAAGGGTGGAGGAGAGACCCAGTACTTC	TRBV15	-	-	TRBJ2-5
CASSPDRGRNNEQFF	TGTGCCAGCAGCCCGGACAGGGGGCGGAACAATGAGCAGTTCTTC	TRBV5-4	-	TRBD1	TRBJ2-1
CASLSGGSYNEQFF	TGCGCCAGTCTTAGCGGGGGCTCCTACAATGAGCAGTTCTTC	TRBV10-2	-	TRBD2	TRBJ2-1
CSVKGGAVDYGYTF	TGCAGCGTTAAGGGGGGGGCGGTGGACTATGGCTACACCTTC	TRBV29-1	-	-	TRBJ1-2
CASSRPGQFEAFF	TGTGCCAGCAGTCGGCCCGGACAGTTTGAAGCTTTCTTT	TRBV28	once	-	TRBJ1-1
CASRSKTNEQFF	TGTGCCAGCCGGAGCAAGACCAATGAGCAGTTCTTC	TRBV6-1	-	-	TRBJ2-1
CASSLIERVRGEQYF	TGTGCCAGCAGTTTGATAGAGCGGGTACGGGGCGAGCAGTACTTC	TRBV28	-	-	TRBJ2-7
CASSDLRRNLEQFF	TGTGCCAGCAGTGATCTTAGGAGGAATCTTGAGCAGTTCTTC	TRBV6-1	-	-	TRBJ2-1
CASSLQGWAEAFF	TGTGCCAGCAGCTTGCAGGGGTGGGCTGAAGCTTTCTTT	TRBV5-4	-	-	TRBJ1-1
CASSQVAQSSGTNEQFF	TGCGCCAGCAGCCAAGTCGCGCAGTCCTCGGGCACCAATGAGCAGTTCTTC	TRBV4-1	-	-	TRBJ2-1
CASSLEEYSGSPQYF	TGTGCCAGCAGCTTAGAGGAGTATAGCGGGAGTCCCCAGTACTTC	TRBV7-2	-	TRBD2	TRBJ2-5
CASIWANEQFF	TGTGCCAGTATTTGGGCGAATGAGCAGTTCTTC	TRBV19	-	-	TRBJ2-1
CASRFASVNEKLFF	TGTGCCAGCAGGTTCGCCAGCGTCAATGAAAAACTGTTTTTT	TRBV28	-	-	TRBJ1-4
CASSISRPGSAPTDTQYF	TGTGCCAGTAGTATTAGCCGCCCGGGGAGTGCCCCTACAGATACGCAGTATTTT	TRBV19	-	-	TRBJ2-3
CASSQDRSGRTDTQYF	TGTGCCAGCAGCCAAGATCGGAGCGGACGCACAGATACGCAGTATTTT	TRBV4-2	-	-	TRBJ2-3
CASSSRTGVVGSPLHF	TGTGCCAGCAGCTCGCGGACAGGAGTAGTAGGTTCACCCCTCCACTTT	TRBV5-4	-	TRBD1	TRBJ1-6
CAISESGSQYF	TGTGCCATCAGTGAGTCGGGGTCCCAGTACTTC	TRBV10-3	-	-	TRBJ2-5
CASGLASLGGDTQYF	TGTGCTAGTGGTTTGGCCAGTTTAGGTGGTGATACGCAGTATTTT	TRBV12-5	-	-	TRBJ2-3
CASSSPVTGELFF	TGCGCCAGCAGCTCCCCTGTCACCGGGGAGCTGTTTTTT	TRBV5-1	-	-	TRBJ2-2
CASQGAERAQSNQPQHF	TGTGCCAGCCAGGGAGCCGAGAGGGCACAGAGCAATCAGCCCCAGCATTTT	TRBV28	-	-	TRBJ1-5
CASSFRGLAGPDTQYF	TGTGCCAGCAGCTTTCGTGGACTGGCTGGGCCAGATACGCAGTATTTT	TRBV5-6	-	-	TRBJ2-3
CASSFSGGLYNEQFF	TGTGCCAGCAGTTTCTCCGGGGGCCTTTACAATGAGCAGTTCTTC	TRBV28	-	-	TRBJ2-1
CASSRSGRASGETQYF	TGTGCCAGCAGCCGAAGCGGGAGGGCCTCTGGGGAGACCCAGTACTTC	TRBV7-3	-	TRBD2	TRBJ2-5
CASSPQGRFSREYGYTF	TGTGCCAGCAGCCCCCAAGGGAGATTCAGTAGAGAGTATGGCTACACCTTC	TRBV11-2	-	-	TRBJ1-2
CASSHRGGATDTQYF	TGTGCCAGCAGCCATAGGGGGGGAGCAACAGATACGCAGTATTTT	TRBV13	-	-	TRBJ2-3
CASSSRDLNYEQYF	TGCGCCAGCAGCTCCCGCGACCTAAACTACGAGCAGTACTTC	TRBV5-1	-	-	TRBJ2-7
CASSDYTEAFF	TGTGCCAGCAGTGACTACACTGAAGCTTTCTTT	TRBV6-5	-	-	TRBJ1-1
CASSPGGSGAISYEQYF	TGTGCCAGCAGCCCGGGAGGTAGCGGGGCAATCTCCTACGAGCAGTACTTC	TRBV4-2	-	TRBD2	TRBJ2-7
CASKEGGAFYEQYF	TGTGCCAGTAAAGAAGGGGGCGCATTCTACGAGCAGTACTTC	TRBV28	once	TRBD1	TRBJ2-7
CASSAHRGGNNQPQHF	TGTGCCAGCAGTGCTCACAGGGGCGGTAACAATCAGCCCCAGCATTTT	TRBV28	-	TRBD1	TRBJ1-5
CASRAGTNLGTTRF	TGTGCCAGTAGAGCCGGGACTAACCTTGGGACCACTCGCTTC	TRBV19	-	TRBD2	TRBJ2-7
CASSDPRGRTEAFF	TGTGCCAGCAGTGACCCTCGGGGCCGGACTGAAGCTTTCTTT	TRBV28	-	-	TRBJ1-1